This T cell receptor beta chain was documented in a study of T cells in tumors after PD-1 blockade. Study context: Peripheral blood samples averaged about 33,000 unique clonotypes and 95,000 to 120,000 templates. Study outcomes and limitations: Blood contained about 38% of the tumor's TCR clonotypes.

Concerning this clone: Its antigen remains unknown. Different DNA sequences within this sample yield the same CDR3.

Trimming stripped 6 bases from V and 4 bases from J, with 9 bases between. This CDR3 comprises 13 residues. Assay used: immunoSEQ multiplex PCR; TCRdb lists only in-frame clones, some missing. The sample lists tens of thousands of clones; more than 65% were seen once. The material sequenced was PBMCs, taken before anti-PD-1 treatment. This receptor was identified in a human donor with basal cell carcinoma. This chain connects TRBV12-3 or TRBV12-4 to TRBJ2-2; D uncertain. In DNA form, the CDR3 reads TGTGCCAGCAGCCTTTCCCTCACCGGGGAGCTGTTTTTT. Translated: CASSLSLTGELFF.